This TCR beta chain was documented in a study of blood T cells in healthy people across ages. About the research overall: Capture by template switching was about one barcoded beta molecule per two T cells. Whole-study findings and limits: Estimated diversity, derived from one million T cells, was regarded as an underestimate.

CDR3 length: 16 residues. V was clipped by 1 base and J by 1 base, with 13 bases between them. This clonotype was detected a few times. Antigen specificity is unknown. For the second PCR, which ran for about 7 to 11 cycles, a sample-barcoded 5' primer and a J-beta primer mix were used. Via MiXCR, TCRdb re-called the 5' RACE reads, giving one row per CDR3 protein. Among about 620,000 distinct CDR3 sequences, roughly 20% were seen once, and the ten largest hold approximately 3.6%. This clonotype originated in a man aged 65 to 85 in good health. The V gene is TRBV12-3 or TRBV12-4, the J gene TRBJ2-5; either TRBD1 or TRBD2 may fit D (6 bases each). The sequencing input was blood. The CDR3 spells CASSLVPGAPQETQYF. The CDR3 coding sequence is TGTGCCAGCAGTTTAGTTCCGGGGGCACCCCAAGAGACCCAGTACTTC.